Each of the 27 T cell receptor beta chains below was sequenced from the same sample in a study of cytomegalovirus exposure and HLA in healthy donors. It was with 60 Vbeta and 13 Jbeta primers that the PCR ran. Sequenced by immunoSEQ multiplex PCR; TCRdb stores in-frame clones only, minus some. The sample data list 93,000 or so clones. The sample taken for sequencing was PBMCs. The origin of the receptors is a man aged 40-49 years in good health and CMV-seronegative.

The rearrangement links TRBV5-4 to TRBJ2-3; 8 bases map to TRBD2. V gave up 4 bases and J gave up 2 bases; unmatched junction bases: 6. The CDR3 is 15 residues long. Germline V gene sequence: CDR1 SGHNT, CDR2 YYREEE (reference sequence). The CDR3 loop reads CASSITSGPTDTQYF. CDR3 DNA sequence: TGTGCCAGCAGCATTACTAGCGGACCCACAGATACGCAGTATTTT.

The J gene is TRBJ1-1, the V gene TRBV18, with D hard to call. This CDR3 contains 13 residues. V was shortened by 6 bases and J by 1 base, with 9 bases between the two germline ends. Per germline, CDR1 KGHSH and CDR2 LQKENI. CDR3 amino acids: CASSGDGNTEAFF. The CDR3 DNA is TGTGCCAGCTCCGGAGACGGGAACACTGAAGCTTTCTTT.

This sequence joins TRBV5-6 and TRBJ1-2; possible D gene TRBD1, 5 bases. Germline V gene sequence: CDR1 SGHDT, CDR2 YYEEEE. The V end lost 3 bases, the J end lost 8 bases, and 14 bases lay between the germline ends. The CDR3 has 13 amino acids. The CDR3 region has the DNA TGTGCCAGCAGCTCGGTGCAGGGCGAAGGCTACACCTTC. This codes for CASSSVQGEGYTF.

The CDR3 reads CASSQEDGGAAGELFF. CDR3 DNA: TGTGCCAGCAGCCAAGAAGACGGGGGGGCGGCCGGGGAGCTGTTTTTT. This chain joins TRBV4-2 and TRBJ2-2, with 8 bases lining up with TRBD2. Germline CDR1 and CDR2: LGHNA and YNFKEQ. The CDR3 covers 16 residues. V shed 0 bases and J 6 bases; nucleotides not matched to a gene: 6.

This chain uses TRBV30 with TRBJ1-1; D perhaps matches TRBD1 (6 bases). Germline assignment: CDR1 GTSNPN and CDR2 SVGIG (reference sequence). CDR3 length: 13 amino acids. V was cut by 2 bases and J by 3 bases, with 10 bases left in between. This chain's CDR3 is CAWSRQVDTEAFF. DNA for the CDR3: TGTGCCTGGAGTCGACAGGTTGACACTGAAGCTTTCTTT.

V usage is TRBV28 and J usage is TRBJ1-5; D remains unclear. CDR1 MDHEN and CDR2 SYDVKM come from the germline V gene. With 8 bases removed from V and 4 bases from J, the gap between germline ends came to 21 bases. This CDR3 spans 16 amino acids. CDR3 nucleotide sequence: TGTGCCAGCCGAACCCGTCGCGTAGATCGGAATCAGCCCCAGCATTTT. Protein sequence: CASRTRRVDRNQPQHF.

The J gene is TRBJ2-7, the V gene TRBV2; 12 bases agree with TRBD2. CDR1 and CDR2 from the germline V gene are SNHLY and FYNNEI. The CDR3 is 13 residues long. Losses at the gene ends were 6 bases for V and 8 bases for J; bases not matched to a gene: 5. DNA for the CDR3: TGTGCCAGCAGCGGGACTAGCGGGCGCCAGCAGTACTTC. It specifies CASSGTSGRQQYF.

This chain links TRBV6-4 with TRBJ1-1; D gene ambiguous. Germline V CDR1 and CDR2: MRHNA, SNTAGT. The V gene lost 3 bases and the J gene lost 0 bases, with 5 bases spanning the gap. This CDR3 spans 13 amino acids. CDR3 region: CASSDDMNTEAFF. The CDR3 DNA follows: TGTGCCAGCAGTGATGACATGAACACTGAAGCTTTCTTT.

The chain joins TRBV5-4 to TRBJ2-3; 7 nucleotides line up with TRBD1. J lost 4 bases, V lost 1 base, and 9 bases had no gene match. Germline CDR1 SGHNT, CDR2 YYREEE (reference sequence). This CDR3 comprises 16 residues. The CDR3 sequence is CASSLSGRGYADTQYF. The CDR3 nucleotides read TGTGCCAGCAGCTTGTCGGGCAGGGGGTATGCAGATACGCAGTATTTT.

Notes on this clone: The same CDR3 arises from other DNA sequences in this sample as well. The chain combines TRBV9 with TRBJ1-1; 8 nucleotides line up with TRBD1. CDR1 and CDR2 (germline): SGDLS, YYNGEE. Trimming removed 1 base from V and 1 base from J; junction bases left unmatched: 9. The CDR3 runs 17 residues. CDR3 sequence: CASSVSLGGQGNTEAFF. CDR3 nucleotide sequence: TGTGCCAGCAGCGTATCCTTAGGAGGACAGGGGAACACTGAAGCTTTCTTT.

The chain is built from TRBV2 and TRBJ2-7; D ambiguous. Trimming stripped 2 bases from V and 1 base from J, with 9 bases between. Germline V gives CDR1 SNHLY, CDR2 FYNNEI. The CDR3 covers 14 residues. CDR3 DNA: TGTGCCAGCAGTGAATACGGTCCGTCCTACGAGCAGTACTTC. It encodes CASSEYGPSYEQYF. Complete variable domain (other parts from reference TRBV2 and TRBJ2-7): EPEVTQTPSHQVTQMGQEVILRCVPISNHLYFYWYRQILGQKVEFLVSFYNNEISEKSEIFDDQFSVERPDGSNFTLKIRSTKLEDSAMYFCASSEYGPSYEQYFGPGTRLTVT.

The rearrangement joins TRBV19 to TRBJ1-1; maybe TRBD1 (5 bases). The germline V gene encodes CDR1 LNHDA and CDR2 SQIVND (reference sequence). CDR3 length: 18 amino acids. Trimming pared 5 bases from V and 5 bases from J, leaving 27 bases between. The CDR3 is CASSRVFPRQSLSTEAFF. In DNA form, the CDR3 reads TGTGCCAGTAGTCGCGTCTTCCCCCGACAGTCTTTGAGTACTGAAGCTTTCTTT.

The genes are TRBV6-5 and TRBJ2-7; 7 nucleotides agree with TRBD1. This CDR3 comprises 12 residues. Per germline, CDR1 MNHEY and CDR2 SVGAGI. V lost 8 bases and J lost 6; bases outside the gene matches: 7. The chain's CDR3 is CASRRQGAEQYF. The CDR3 nucleotides read TGTGCCAGCCGGCGACAGGGTGCCGAGCAGTACTTC.

The chain employs TRBV10-1 and TRBJ1-2; D perhaps matches TRBD1 (5 bases). V was cut by 1 base and J by 3 bases, with 12 bases left in between. Germline loops: CDR1 WNHNN, CDR2 SYGVQD (reference sequence). The CDR3 contains 15 residues. The CDR3 DNA reads as TGCGCCAGCAGTGAGTATAGCCGGGGGGACTATGGCTACACCTTC. This codes for CASSEYSRGDYGYTF.

V and J are TRBV5-4 and TRBJ2-1, with D perhaps matching TRBD1 (7 bases). CDR1 and CDR2 from the germline V gene are SGHNT and YYREEE (reference sequence). The V and J ends lost 4 bases and 8 bases respectively, with 19 bases between them. CDR3 size: 15 residues. CDR3 sequence: CASSLGQAAGHEQFF. The DNA of the CDR3 is TGTGCCAGCAGCCTAGGACAGGCCGCGGGGCATGAGCAGTTCTTC.

The rearrangement links TRBV19 to TRBJ2-5; D is possibly TRBD1 (5 bases). The CDR3 is 15 residues long. V was trimmed by 4 bases and J by 1 base, leaving 13 bases between them. CDR1 is LNHDA and CDR2 is SQIVND in the germline V gene (reference sequence). Here the CDR3 reads CASSNGRVGQETQYF. In DNA, the CDR3 is TGTGCCAGTAGTAACGGCAGGGTAGGCCAAGAGACCCAGTACTTC.

V is TRBV9 and J is TRBJ2-5; 9 nucleotides align to TRBD2. The CDR3 length is 19 residues. CDR1 is SGDLS, CDR2 YYNGEE, per germline. Losses at the gene ends were 5 bases for V and 1 base for J; bases not matched to a gene: 18. The CDR3 coding sequence is TGTGCCAGCAGTGAGGGAGGGGCTAGCGGGACAGAATTCCAAGAGACCCAGTACTTC. Translating gives CASSEGGASGTEFQETQYF. Complete variable domain (other parts from reference TRBV9 and TRBJ2-5): DSGVTQTPKHLITATGQRVTLRCSPRSGDLSVYWYQQSLDQGLQFLIQYYNGEERAKGNILERFSAQQFPDLHSELNLSSLELGDSALYFCASSEGGASGTEFQETQYFGPGTRLLVL.

The J gene is TRBJ1-5, the V gene TRBV6-5, with 7 bases identical to TRBD1. Germline values: CDR1 MNHEY, CDR2 SVGAGI. This CDR3 is built from 14 residues. The ends lost 6 bases at V and 3 bases at J; junction bases unmatched: 5. CDR3 sequence: CASRKGQLNQPQHF. CDR3 nucleotides: TGTGCCAGCAGAAAGGGACAGCTCAATCAGCCCCAGCATTTT.

V is TRBV4-3 and J is TRBJ1-5; tentatively, D is TRBD1 (6 bases). This CDR3 has 16 amino acids. CDR1 is LGHNA, CDR2 YSLEER, per germline. V shed 5 bases and J shed 1 base, with 15 bases lying between them. DNA of the CDR3: TGCGCCAGCAGCACCCCGGGGGGGGGCAGCAATCAGCCCCAGCATTTT. Its protein product is CASSTPGGGSNQPQHF.

The chain is built from TRBV6-5 and TRBJ2-2; D gene uncertain. V lost 6 bases, J lost 4 bases, and 12 bases lay in between. Looked up from germline, CDR1 is MNHEY and CDR2 is SVGAGI. This CDR3 has 14 residues. CDR3 DNA: TGTGCCAGCAGCCGGGTTACATCCACCGGGGAGCTGTTTTTT. Its protein is CASSRVTSTGELFF.

The gene calls are TRBV7-2 and TRBJ2-4; 9 nucleotides match TRBD2. CDR1 SGHTA and CDR2 FQGNSA come from the germline V gene. With V trimmed by 5 bases and J by 6 bases, 8 bases remained unmatched. The CDR3 runs 15 residues. The CDR3: CASSVVAGEGNIQYF. The CDR3, as DNA: TGTGCCAGCAGCGTAGTAGCGGGGGAGGGAAACATTCAGTACTTC. Looking up the rest from reference TRBV7-2 and TRBJ2-4 gives the full variable domain: GAGVSQSPSNKVTEKGKDVELRCDPISGHTALYWYRQSLGQGLEFLIYFQGNSAPDKSGLPSDRFSAERTGGSVSTLTIQRTQQEDSAVYLCASSVVAGEGNIQYFGAGTRLSVL.

The chain carries TRBV30 and TRBJ1-1; 9 nucleotides line up with TRBD1. The germline CDR1 and CDR2 sequences are GTSNPN and SVGIG (reference sequence). This CDR3 region has 14 residues. Trimming cost V 7 bases and J 1 base; bases outside gene matches: 7. CDR3 protein: CASTQGQGNTEAFF. The CDR3 DNA reads as TGTGCCTCCACCCAGGGACAGGGGAACACTGAAGCTTTCTTT.

The chain carries TRBV19 and TRBJ2-1; D not resolved. The CDR3 length is 15 residues. CDR1 and CDR2 (germline): LNHDA, SQIVND (reference sequence). The ends were cut back, 4 bases at V and 5 bases at J, with 15 bases in the middle. The CDR3 spells CASSTVTRRNNEQFF. Written as DNA, the CDR3 is TGTGCCAGTAGTACCGTCACTCGGCGGAACAATGAGCAGTTCTTC.

The rearrangement links TRBV6-5 to TRBJ2-5, with TRBD1 matching over 10 bases. The J call is doubtful: the DNA matches TRBJ2-7 better. Germline CDR1 is MNHEY and CDR2 is SVGAGI. The CDR3 consists of 15 residues. CDR3 region: CASSRGQGVSYEQYF. The CDR3, as DNA: TGTGCCAGCAGCCGAGGACAGGGGGTGTCCTACGAGCAGTACTTC.

The V and J genes are TRBV4-1 and TRBJ1-5, with TRBD1 matching 9 bases. The germline CDR1 and CDR2 sequences are MGHRA and YSYEKL. CDR3 length: 16 amino acids. V shed 0 bases and J 4 bases; nucleotides not matched to a gene: 4. This chain's CDR3 is CASSQEQGASNQPQHF. In DNA form, the CDR3 reads TGCGCCAGCAGCCAAGAACAGGGGGCGAGTAATCAGCCCCAGCATTTT.

J is TRBJ2-7 and V is TRBV19; TRBD1 matches 10 bases. The V gene end was trimmed by 5 bases and the J gene end by 4 bases; junction bases not matched to a gene: 5. Germline CDR1 reads LNHDA; CDR2 reads SQIVND (reference sequence). This CDR3 is built from 14 residues. The CDR3, as DNA: TGTGCCAGTAGTCCTCGGACAGGGGGGTACGAGCAGTACTTC. Translation: CASSPRTGGYEQYF.

The genes are TRBV6-5 and TRBJ2-1, with 11 bases aligning to TRBD2. This CDR3 has 14 amino acids. V lost 5 bases and J lost 5; bases outside the gene matches: 2. Germline values: CDR1 MNHEY, CDR2 SVGAGI. As DNA, the CDR3 is TGTGCCAGCAGTGCGACTAGCGGGAACAATGAGCAGTTCTTC. Translation: CASSATSGNNEQFF.